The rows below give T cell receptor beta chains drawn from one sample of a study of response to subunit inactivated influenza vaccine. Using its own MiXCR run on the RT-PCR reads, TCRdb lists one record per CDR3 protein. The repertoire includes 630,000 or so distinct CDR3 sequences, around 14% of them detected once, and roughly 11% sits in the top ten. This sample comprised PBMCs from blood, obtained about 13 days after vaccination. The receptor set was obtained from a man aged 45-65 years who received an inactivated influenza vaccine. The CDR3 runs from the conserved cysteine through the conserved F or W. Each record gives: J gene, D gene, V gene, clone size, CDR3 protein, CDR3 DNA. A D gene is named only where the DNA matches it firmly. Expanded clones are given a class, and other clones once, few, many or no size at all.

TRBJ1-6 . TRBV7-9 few CASSLWGTDSPLHF TGTGCCAGCAGCTTATGGGGAACAGATTCACCCCTCCACTTT
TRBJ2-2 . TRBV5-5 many CASSWVANTGELFF TGTGCCAGCAGCTGGGTCGCGAACACCGGGGAGCTGTTTTTT
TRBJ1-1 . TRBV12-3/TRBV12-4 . CASSPLPGDEAFF TGTGCCAGCAGTCCGCTCCCTGGGGATGAAGCTTTCTTT
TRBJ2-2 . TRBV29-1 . CSVPGSTGELFF TGCAGCGTTCCGGGAAGCACCGGGGAGCTGTTTTTT
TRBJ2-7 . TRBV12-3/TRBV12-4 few CASGEAYEQYF TGTGCCAGTGGCGAGGCATACGAGCAGTACTTC
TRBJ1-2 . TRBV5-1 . CASSPSTDFNYGYTF TGCGCCAGCAGCCCATCGACAGACTTTAACTATGGCTACACCTTC
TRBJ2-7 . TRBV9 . CASSPWDGSYEQYF TGTGCCAGCAGCCCCTGGGACGGCTCCTACGAGCAGTACTTC
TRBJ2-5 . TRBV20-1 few CSANDSQETQYF TGCAGTGCCAATGACAGCCAAGAGACCCAGTACTTC
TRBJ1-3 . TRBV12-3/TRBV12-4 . CASILSGVPGNTIYF TGTGCCAGCATCCTAAGTGGGGTGCCTGGAAACACCATATATTTT
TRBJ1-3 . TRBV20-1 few CSAKAGNTIYF TGCAGTGCTAAAGCTGGAAACACCATATATTTT
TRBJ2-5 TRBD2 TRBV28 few CASSSRTSGRAVWTQYF TGTGCCAGCAGTTCTCGGACTAGCGGGAGGGCGGTCTGGACCCAGTACTTC
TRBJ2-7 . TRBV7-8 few CASSLGQLNPSGEQYF TGTGCCAGCAGCTTAGGGCAGCTGAACCCAAGTGGTGAGCAGTACTTC
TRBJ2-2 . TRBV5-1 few CASSFASASNTGELFF TGCGCCAGCAGCTTTGCCAGCGCCTCGAACACCGGGGAGCTGTTTTTT
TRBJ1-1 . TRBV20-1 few CSARIGGLGEAFF TGCAGTGCTAGAATCGGGGGGCTAGGGGAAGCTTTCTTT
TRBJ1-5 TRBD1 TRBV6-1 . CASSETGGGQPQHF TGTGCCAGCAGTGAGACAGGGGGAGGTCAGCCCCAGCATTTT
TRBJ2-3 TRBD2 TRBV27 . CASSLWSAGDRPDTQYF TGTGCCAGCAGTTTATGGTCGGCGGGGGATCGGCCAGATACGCAGTATTTT
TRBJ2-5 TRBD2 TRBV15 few CATSRDPAGGQETQYF TGTGCCACCAGCAGAGATCCAGCGGGAGGGCAAGAGACCCAGTACTTC
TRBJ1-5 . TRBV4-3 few CASSQDISRGNQPQHF TGCGCCAGCAGCCAAGATATAAGCAGGGGCAATCAGCCCCAGCATTTT
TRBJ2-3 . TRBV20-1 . CSLKGRDFTSTDTQYF TGCAGCCTGAAGGGTAGAGACTTCACTAGCACAGATACGCAGTATTTT
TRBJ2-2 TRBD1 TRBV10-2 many CASRQGARGTGELFF TGCGCCAGCAGACAGGGGGCGCGGGGCACCGGGGAGCTGTTTTTT
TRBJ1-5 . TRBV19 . CASGRGEPQHF TGTGCCTCCGGAAGGGGTGAGCCCCAGCATTTT
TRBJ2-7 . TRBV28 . CASSLHAGTYSYEQYF TGTGCCAGCAGTTTGCATGCCGGGACATATTCCTACGAGCAGTACTTC
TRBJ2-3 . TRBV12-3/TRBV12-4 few CASSRRQDSTDTQYF TGTGCCAGCAGTCGACGACAGGACAGCACAGATACGCAGTATTTT
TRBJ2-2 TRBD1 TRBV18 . CASSQTGGAILPGELFF TGTGCCAGCTCGCAAACAGGGGGCGCGATACTTCCCGGGGAGCTGTTTTTT
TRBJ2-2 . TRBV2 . CASRSRGDTGELFF TGTGCCAGCCGATCCAGGGGTGACACCGGGGAGCTGTTTTTT
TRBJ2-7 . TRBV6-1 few CASSEVPTGFEWSYEQYF TGTGCCAGCAGTGAAGTCCCTACAGGGTTTGAATGGTCCTACGAGCAGTACTTC
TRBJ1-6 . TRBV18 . CASSRLVSESPLHF TGTGCCAGCTCACGTCTGGTTTCCGAATCACCCCTCCACTTT
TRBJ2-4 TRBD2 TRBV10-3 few CATREALAKNIQYF TGTGCCACCCGGGAGGCACTAGCCAAAAACATTCAGTACTTC
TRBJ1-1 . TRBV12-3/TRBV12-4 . CASSALGADTEAFF TGTGCCAGCAGTGCCTTGGGGGCAGACACTGAAGCTTTCTTT
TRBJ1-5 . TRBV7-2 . CASSLRVEQPQHF TGTGCCAGCAGCTTACGCGTGGAGCAGCCCCAGCATTTT
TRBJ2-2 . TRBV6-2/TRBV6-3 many CASSPNEITGELFF TGTGCCAGCAGCCCCAATGAGATCACCGGGGAGCTGTTTTTT
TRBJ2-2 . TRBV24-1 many CATSDFSGTGELFF TGTGCCACCAGTGATTTCTCCGGAACCGGGGAGCTGTTTTTT
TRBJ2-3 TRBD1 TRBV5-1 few CASSPGTAGTDTQYF TGCGCCAGCAGCCCAGGGACAGCGGGCACAGATACGCAGTATTTT
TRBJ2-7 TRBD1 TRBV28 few CASRLQDRAYEQYF TGTGCCAGCAGACTTCAGGACAGGGCCTACGAGCAGTACTTC
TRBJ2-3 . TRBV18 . CASSPPSGLSTDTQYF TGTGCCAGCTCACCTCCCAGCGGGCTTAGCACAGATACGCAGTATTTT
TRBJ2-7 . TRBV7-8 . CASSQRGPRVQVYYEQYF TGTGCCAGCAGCCAAAGAGGCCCCCGGGTGCAGGTCTACTACGAGCAGTACTTC
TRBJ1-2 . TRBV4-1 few CASSQGTGVLLHF TGCGCCAGCAGCCAAGGAACAGGCGTCCTTTTACACTTC
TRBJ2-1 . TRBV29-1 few CSVGLFHRYNEQFF TGCAGCGTTGGCTTGTTCCATAGGTACAATGAGCAGTTCTTC
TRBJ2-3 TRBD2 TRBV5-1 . CASRSSGATTDTQYF TGCGCCAGCAGGTCTAGCGGGGCCACCACAGATACGCAGTATTTT
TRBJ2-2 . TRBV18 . CASSPPLSRAVGEMFF TGTGCCAGCTCACCACCTCTATCGCGGGCCGTTGGGGAGATGTTTTTT
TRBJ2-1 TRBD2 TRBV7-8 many CASSLAPGLATRGEQFF TGTGCCAGCAGCTTAGCCCCGGGACTAGCCACACGGGGGGAGCAGTTCTTC